The following is a T cell receptor (beta chain) sequence with its context. V was clipped by 0 bases and J by 5 bases, with 15 bases between them. This CDR3 has 16 residues. In germline, CDR1 is SGHDT, CDR2 YYEEEE. Assay: immunoSEQ multiplex PCR; the TCRdb copy retains only in-frame clones and omits some. The sample holds tens of thousands of clones, about 88% seen once. The sample is drawn from a study of control samples from healthy donors and cancer patients. Sequenced input: blood. The receptor comes from a woman in her seventies in good health. The V gene is TRBV5-6, the J gene TRBJ2-1; D possibly corresponds to TRBD2 (5 bases). CDR3 nucleotides: TGTGCCAGCAGCTTGGCCCGGAGGCGGGTTAACAATGAGCAGTTCTTC. Protein product: CASSLARRRVNNEQFF. The full variable domain, with the rest looked up from reference TRBV5-6 and TRBJ2-1, is DAGVTQSPTHLIKTRGQQVTLRCSPKSGHDTVSWYQQALGQGPQFIFQYYEEEERQRGNFPDRFSGHQFPNYSSELNVNALLLGDSALYLCASSLARRRVNNEQFFGPGTRLTVL.